This entry lists 10 T cell receptor beta chains sequenced from one sample in a study of OX40 agonist ivuxolimab in advanced cancers. The method was immunoSEQ multiplex PCR; TCRdb's version includes in-frame clones alone and lacks a portion of them. The sample holds fewer than 120,000 clones, 89% seen once. Material: CD4+ or CD8+ T cells sorted from blood, obtained in a trial of the OX40 agonist ivuxolimab. Source of these receptors: an adult with an advanced solid tumor such as melanoma, head and neck, liver or kidney cancer.

This chain uses TRBV29-1 with TRBJ2-7; D is possibly TRBD2 (5 bases). Germline V gene data show CDR1 as SQVTM and CDR2 as ANQGSEA. V gave up 6 bases and J gave up 0 bases, with 21 bases separating them. This CDR3 has 16 residues. The CDR3 spells CSVVPAQRRTSYEQYF. The CDR3 nucleotides are TGCAGCGTAGTTCCCGCCCAGCGGAGAACCTCCTACGAGCAGTACTTC.

The rearrangement uses TRBV27 and TRBJ1-5; 9 positions match TRBD1. This CDR3 region has 15 residues. The germline CDR1 and CDR2 sequences are MNHEY and SMNVEV (reference sequence). V lost 7 bases, J lost 4 bases, and 8 bases stayed unmatched. For the CDR3, the DNA is TGTGCCAGCAAACAGGACAGGGGTTCTAATCAGCCCCAGCATTTT. Translating gives CASKQDRGSNQPQHF.

CDR3 nucleotide sequence: TGTGCCAGCATCCTCAGGGGGGGGACAGTTGACGGAGGGTCTGGAAACACCATATATTTT. It is translated as CASILRGGTVDGGSGNTIYF. The rearrangement links TRBV27 to TRBJ1-3, with TRBD1 matching over 7 bases. The V gene's germline CDR1 is MNHEY and CDR2 SMNVEV (reference sequence). The junction had 22 bases not matched to a gene; V was cut back by 7 bases and J by 1 base. This CDR3 has 20 amino acids.

The chain links TRBV28 to TRBJ2-1, with TRBD2 identical over 10 bases. Trimming took 4 bases from V and 6 from J; bases not matched to a gene: 9. This CDR3 spans 16 amino acids. Germline assignment: CDR1 MDHEN and CDR2 SYDVKM. The CDR3: CASSYPQVAGGNEQFF. CDR3 coding DNA: TGTGCCAGCAGTTACCCCCAGGTAGCGGGAGGCAATGAGCAGTTCTTC.

This clone was seen more than once but under ten times. The genes are TRBV28 and TRBJ1-5, with 8 bases aligning to TRBD1. V lost 1 base to trimming and J lost 1 base; unmatched junction nucleotides: 3. Germline-derived CDR1 and CDR2 are MDHEN and SYDVKM. CDR3 size: 16 residues. CDR3 sequence (DNA): TGTGCCAGCAGTTTATCTACAGGGGGAAGCAATCAGCCCCAGCATTTT. Amino acids: CASSLSTGGSNQPQHF.

V and J are TRBV7-6 and TRBJ2-5; 7 nucleotides match TRBD2. With V trimmed by 2 bases and J by 4 bases, 7 bases remained unmatched. Germline assignment: CDR1 SGHVS and CDR2 FNYEAQ. The CDR3 has 15 residues. CDR3 residues: CASSLSPGRLETQYF. The CDR3 region has the DNA TGTGCCAGCAGCTTATCTCCCGGGAGGTTAGAGACCCAGTACTTC. The full variable domain, in which reference TRBV7-6 and TRBJ2-5 provide the parts outside the CDR3, is GAGVSQSPRYKVTKRGQDVALRCDPISGHVSLYWYRQALGQGPEFLTYFNYEAQQDKSGLPNDRFSAERPEGSISTLTIQRTEQRDSAMYRCASSLSPGRLETQYFGPGTRLLVL.

The V call is TRBV25-1, the J call TRBJ2-5; the D is unclear. Trimming left V 2 bases short and J 5 bases short, with 12 bases between. Germline V gene sequence: CDR1 MGHDK, CDR2 SYGVNS. CDR3 size: 14 residues. The CDR3 nucleotides read TGTGCCAGCAGTGAAGGTGGTAGCCTTGAGACCCAGTACTTC. This sequence encodes CASSEGGSLETQYF.

The chain carries TRBV2 and TRBJ1-5, with 7 positions matching TRBD1. Germline V gene data show CDR1 as SNHLY and CDR2 as FYNNEI. The CDR3 extends over 14 amino acids. V dropped 5 bases and J dropped 3; count of bases not matched to a gene: 4. Written as DNA, the CDR3 is TGTGCCAGCAGTAAACAGGGGTACAATCAGCCCCAGCATTTT. It codes for CASSKQGYNQPQHF. The whole variable domain, filled in from reference TRBV2 and TRBJ1-5, reads EPEVTQTPSHQVTQMGQEVILRCVPISNHLYFYWYRQILGQKVEFLVSFYNNEISEKSEIFDDQFSVERPDGSNFTLKIRSTKLEDSAMYFCASSKQGYNQPQHFGDGTRLSIL.

The CDR3 bases are TGTGCCAGCACCGGGACAGGGGGTAATCAGCCCCAGCATTTT. Protein product: CASTGTGGNQPQHF. This chain uses TRBV2 with TRBJ1-5; 11 nucleotides match TRBD1. The CDR3 loop spans 14 amino acids. Germline values: CDR1 SNHLY, CDR2 FYNNEI. After removal of 7 bases from V and 4 bases from J, the junction contained 3 bases not matched to a gene. The variable domain in full, completed from reference TRBV2 and TRBJ1-5, reads EPEVTQTPSHQVTQMGQEVILRCVPISNHLYFYWYRQILGQKVEFLVSFYNNEISEKSEIFDDQFSVERPDGSNFTLKIRSTKLEDSAMYFCASTGTGGNQPQHFGDGTRLSIL.

The V and J genes are TRBV9 and TRBJ2-3; 11 bases match TRBD2. Looked up from germline, CDR1 is SGDLS and CDR2 is YYNGEE. With 6 bases clipped from V and 4 bases from J, the junction kept 7 bases outside the gene matches. CDR3 size: 15 residues. The DNA for the CDR3 is TGTGCCAGCAACGAACTAGCGGGAGAAGCAGATACGCAGTATTTT. The encoded protein is CASNELAGEADTQYF.